The T cell receptor beta chain described here comes from a study of T cells in Graves' hyperthyroidism and ophthalmopathy. The CDR3 totals 14 residues. Germline values: CDR1 SGHVS, CDR2 FQNEAQ. V was clipped by 1 base and J by 4 bases, with 10 bases between them. Only one count was recorded for this clonotype. TCR beta CDR3 sequences were amplified from RNA transcripts. Primed by the HTBI set, a first-round RT-PCR was run on the TCR CDR3. TCRdb analysed the multiplex PCR reads with MiXCR anew, one entry per CDR3 protein. This sample carries around 33,000 distinct CDR3 sequences, 49% of them seen once, and the ten largest clones take about 6%.

The sample was blood. The source of this sequence is a woman between 50 and 59 years old with Graves' hyperthyroidism that later progressed to Graves' ophthalmopathy. J is TRBJ1-2 and V is TRBV7-8, with a tentative D call TRBD1 (5 bases). CDR3 bases: TGTGCCAGCAGCTTAGATCAGGGCCGCTATGGCTACACCTTC. This gives the protein CASSLDQGRYGYTF.